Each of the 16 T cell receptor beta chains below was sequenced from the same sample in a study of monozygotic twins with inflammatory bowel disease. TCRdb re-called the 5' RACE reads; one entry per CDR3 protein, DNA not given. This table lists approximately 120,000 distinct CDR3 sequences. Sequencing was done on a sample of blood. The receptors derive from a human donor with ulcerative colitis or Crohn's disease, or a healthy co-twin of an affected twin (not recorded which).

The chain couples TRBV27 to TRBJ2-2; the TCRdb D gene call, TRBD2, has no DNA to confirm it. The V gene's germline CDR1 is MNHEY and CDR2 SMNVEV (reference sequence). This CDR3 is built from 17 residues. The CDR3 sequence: CASTLYARLAYTGELFF.

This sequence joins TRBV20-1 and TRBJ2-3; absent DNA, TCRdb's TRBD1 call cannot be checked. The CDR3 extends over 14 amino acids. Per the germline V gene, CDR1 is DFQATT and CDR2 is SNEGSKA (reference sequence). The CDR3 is CSARGGQGADTQYF.

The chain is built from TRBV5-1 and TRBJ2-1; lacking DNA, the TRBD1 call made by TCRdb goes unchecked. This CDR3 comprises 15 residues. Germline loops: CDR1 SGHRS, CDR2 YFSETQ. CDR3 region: CASSLRQGRDNEQFF.

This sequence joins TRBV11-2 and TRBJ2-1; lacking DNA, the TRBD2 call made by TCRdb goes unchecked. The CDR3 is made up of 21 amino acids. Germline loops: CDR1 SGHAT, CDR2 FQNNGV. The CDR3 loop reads CASSLEALATGTSGSMDEQFF.

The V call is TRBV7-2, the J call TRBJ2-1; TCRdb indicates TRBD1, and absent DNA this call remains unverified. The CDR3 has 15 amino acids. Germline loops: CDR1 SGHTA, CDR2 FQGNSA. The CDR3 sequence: CASSARQGPQGEQFF.

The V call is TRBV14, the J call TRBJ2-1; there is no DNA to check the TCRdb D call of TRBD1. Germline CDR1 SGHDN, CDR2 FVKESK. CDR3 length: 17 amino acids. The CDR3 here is CASSQPLGTGEYNEQFF.

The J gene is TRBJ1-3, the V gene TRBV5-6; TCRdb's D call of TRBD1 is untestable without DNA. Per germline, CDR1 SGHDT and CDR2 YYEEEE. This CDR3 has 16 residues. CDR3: CASSFCDRVSGNTIYF.

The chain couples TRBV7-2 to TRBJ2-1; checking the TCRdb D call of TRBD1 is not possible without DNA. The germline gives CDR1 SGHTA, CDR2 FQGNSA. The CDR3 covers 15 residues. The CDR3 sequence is CASNPLTAGGNEQFF.

The CDR3 loop is CASSLGGIANTGELFF. The genes are TRBV11-2 and TRBJ2-2; the D call of TRBD2 rests on TCRdb alone, since no DNA is present to check it. The CDR3 is 16 residues long. Germline assignment: CDR1 SGHAT and CDR2 FQNNGV.

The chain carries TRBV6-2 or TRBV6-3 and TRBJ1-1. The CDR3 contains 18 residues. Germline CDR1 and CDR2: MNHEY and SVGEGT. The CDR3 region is CASSYSMYQGGSNTEAFF.

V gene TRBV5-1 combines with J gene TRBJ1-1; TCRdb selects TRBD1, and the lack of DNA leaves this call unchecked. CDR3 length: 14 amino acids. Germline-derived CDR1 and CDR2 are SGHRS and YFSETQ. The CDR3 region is CASSSETGRVEAFF.

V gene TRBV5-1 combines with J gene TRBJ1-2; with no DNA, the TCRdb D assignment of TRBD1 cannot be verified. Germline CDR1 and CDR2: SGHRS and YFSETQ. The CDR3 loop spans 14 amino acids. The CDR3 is CASALMEQGDGYTF.

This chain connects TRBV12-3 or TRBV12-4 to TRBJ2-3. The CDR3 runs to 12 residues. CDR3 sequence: CASSLNLDTQYF.

The CDR3 sequence is CAINSIRTGDEQYF. The V and J genes are TRBV10-3 and TRBJ2-7; no DNA is available, so the TRBD1 call from TCRdb remains unchecked. Germline assignment: CDR1 ENHRY and CDR2 SYGVKD. This CDR3 is 14 amino acids long.

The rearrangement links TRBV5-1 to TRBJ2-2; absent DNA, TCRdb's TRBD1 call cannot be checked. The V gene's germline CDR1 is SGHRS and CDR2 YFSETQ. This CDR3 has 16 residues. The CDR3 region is CASSSDSDRASGELFF.

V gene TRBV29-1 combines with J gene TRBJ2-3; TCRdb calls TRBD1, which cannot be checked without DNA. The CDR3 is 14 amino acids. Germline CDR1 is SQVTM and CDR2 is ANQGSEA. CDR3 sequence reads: CSDRPGTGPDTQYF.